This record concerns one T cell receptor (beta chain) sequence. The V end lost 4 bases, the J end lost 5 bases, and 14 bases lay between the germline ends. Looked up from germline, CDR1 is MGHRA and CDR2 is YSYEKL. This CDR3 contains 14 residues. This sample is part of a study of T cell responses to AZD1222 COVID-19 vaccine. Sequencing was performed with immunoSEQ multiplex PCR; in TCRdb, only in-frame clones are kept and a portion is missing. The repertoire has 150,000 to 200,000 clones, approximately 88% of them found once; the top ten carry 1.5% to 2%. The V call is TRBV4-1, the J call TRBJ1-1; a possible D gene is TRBD1 (5 bases). This clonotype was sampled from an adult in good health. This material consisted of peripheral blood, taken on day 0 of AZD1222 vaccination. CDR3 residues: CASSLFPGGTEAFF. The DNA of the CDR3 is TGCGCCAGCAGCCTCTTCCCGGGGGGTACTGAAGCTTTCTTT.